Sequencing of this T cell receptor (beta chain) was carried out in a study of blood T cells in healthy people across ages. Findings and limits, study-wide: Shifts in expanded clonotypes may have been confounded by donor CMV status, which was unknown.

Using a J-beta primer mix together with a sample-barcoded 5' primer, a second PCR was run for roughly 6 to 12 cycles. MiXCR was run by TCRdb on the 5' RACE reads, yielding one entry per CDR3 protein. Among around 820,000 distinct CDR3 sequences, about 25% were seen once, and the ten largest hold more than 3%. This clonotype came up a few times. Its target is not known. CDR1 and CDR2 (germline): MNHEY, SVGAGI. V lost 6 bases and J lost 2; bases outside the gene matches: 6. The CDR3 is 15 amino acids. In addition, the sample was reused for a study of T cells of mothers and their children. From that paper: Three healthy Caucasian mothers and their six children were the donors. The study found thymic selection shapes TCR recombination output similarly in related and unrelated pairs.

The chain couples TRBV6-5 to TRBJ1-5; 8 nucleotides align to TRBD1. The clonotype originates from a boy younger than 18 in good health. The sequencing sample was made of blood. CDR3 residues: CASRQDRVGNQPQHF. The CDR3 DNA reads TGTGCCAGCAGACAGGACAGGGTAGGCAATCAGCCCCAGCATTTT.